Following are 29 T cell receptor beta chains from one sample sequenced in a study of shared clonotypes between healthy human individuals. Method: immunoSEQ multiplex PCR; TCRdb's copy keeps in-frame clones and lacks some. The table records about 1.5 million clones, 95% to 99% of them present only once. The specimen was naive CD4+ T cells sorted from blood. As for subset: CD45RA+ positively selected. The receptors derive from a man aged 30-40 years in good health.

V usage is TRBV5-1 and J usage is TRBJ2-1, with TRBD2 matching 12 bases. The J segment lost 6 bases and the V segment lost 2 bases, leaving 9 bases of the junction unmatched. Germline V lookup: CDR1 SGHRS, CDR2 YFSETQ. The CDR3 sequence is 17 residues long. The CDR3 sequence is CASSLRLAGVEANEQFF. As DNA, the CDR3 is TGCGCCAGCAGCTTACGACTAGCGGGAGTGGAGGCCAATGAGCAGTTCTTC.

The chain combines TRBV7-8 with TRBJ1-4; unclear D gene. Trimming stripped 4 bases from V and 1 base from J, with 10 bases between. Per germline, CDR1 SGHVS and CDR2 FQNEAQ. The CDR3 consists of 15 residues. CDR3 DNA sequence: TGTGCCAGCAGCTCCTTAAGGCAAACTAATGAAAAACTGTTTTTT. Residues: CASSSLRQTNEKLFF. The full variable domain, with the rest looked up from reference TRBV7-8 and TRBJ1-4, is GAGVSQSPRYKVAKRGQDVALRCDPISGHVSLFWYQQALGQGPEFLTYFQNEAQLDKSGLPSDRFFAERPEGSVSTLKIQRTQQEDSAVYLCASSSLRQTNEKLFFGSGTQLSVL.

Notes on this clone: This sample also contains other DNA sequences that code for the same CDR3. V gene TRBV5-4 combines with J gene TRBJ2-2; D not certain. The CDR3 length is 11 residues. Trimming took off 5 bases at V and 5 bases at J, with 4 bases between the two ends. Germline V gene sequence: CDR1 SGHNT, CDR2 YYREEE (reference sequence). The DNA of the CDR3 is TGTGCCAGCAGTAGTACCGGGGAGCTGTTTTTT. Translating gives CASSSTGELFF.

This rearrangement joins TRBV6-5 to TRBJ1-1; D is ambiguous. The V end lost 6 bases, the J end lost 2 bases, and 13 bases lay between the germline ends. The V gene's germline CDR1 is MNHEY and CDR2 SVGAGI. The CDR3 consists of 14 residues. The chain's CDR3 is CASSMDGSNTEAFF. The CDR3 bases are TGTGCCAGCAGCATGGACGGCAGCAACACTGAAGCTTTCTTT.

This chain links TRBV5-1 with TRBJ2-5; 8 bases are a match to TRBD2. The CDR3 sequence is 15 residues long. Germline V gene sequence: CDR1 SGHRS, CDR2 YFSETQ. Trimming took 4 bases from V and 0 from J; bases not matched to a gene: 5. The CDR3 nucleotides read TGCGCCAGCAGCCAACCTAGCGGGCACCAAGAGACCCAGTACTTC. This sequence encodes CASSQPSGHQETQYF. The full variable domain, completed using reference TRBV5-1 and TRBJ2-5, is KAGVTQTPRYLIKTRGQQVTLSCSPISGHRSVSWYQQTPGQGLQFLFEYFSETQRNKGNFPGRFSGRQFSNSRSEMNVSTLELGDSALYLCASSQPSGHQETQYFGPGTRLLVL.

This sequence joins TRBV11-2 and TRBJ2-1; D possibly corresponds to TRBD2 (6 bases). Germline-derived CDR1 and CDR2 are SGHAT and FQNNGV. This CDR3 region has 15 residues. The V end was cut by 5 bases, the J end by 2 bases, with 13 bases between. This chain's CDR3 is CASSPGRRTYNEQFF. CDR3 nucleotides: TGTGCCAGCAGCCCGGGGAGGCGCACCTACAATGAGCAGTTCTTC.

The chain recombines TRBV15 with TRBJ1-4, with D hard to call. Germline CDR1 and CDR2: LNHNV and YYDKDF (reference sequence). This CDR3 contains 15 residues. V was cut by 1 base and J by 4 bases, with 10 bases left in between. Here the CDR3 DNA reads TGTGCCACCAGCAGAGCTAGCCCGAGTAATGAAAAACTGTTTTTT. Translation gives CATSRASPSNEKLFF.

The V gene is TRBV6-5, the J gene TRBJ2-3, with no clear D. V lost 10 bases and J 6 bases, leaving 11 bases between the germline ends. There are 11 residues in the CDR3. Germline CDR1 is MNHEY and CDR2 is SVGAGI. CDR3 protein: CATLSGDTQYF. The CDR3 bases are TGTGCCACGTTAAGTGGGGATACGCAGTATTTT.

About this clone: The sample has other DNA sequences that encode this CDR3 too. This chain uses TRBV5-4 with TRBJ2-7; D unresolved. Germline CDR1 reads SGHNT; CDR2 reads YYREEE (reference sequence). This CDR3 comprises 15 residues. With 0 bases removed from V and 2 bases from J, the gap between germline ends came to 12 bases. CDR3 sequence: CASSLAGGRTYEQYF. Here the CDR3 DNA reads TGTGCCAGCAGCTTGGCCGGCGGCAGAACCTACGAGCAGTACTTC.

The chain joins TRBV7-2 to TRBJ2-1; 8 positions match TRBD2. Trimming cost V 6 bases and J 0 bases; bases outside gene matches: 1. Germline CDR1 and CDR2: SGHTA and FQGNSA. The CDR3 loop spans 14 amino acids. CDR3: CASRSGGSYNEQFF. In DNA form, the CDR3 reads TGTGCCAGCAGGAGCGGGGGCTCCTACAATGAGCAGTTCTTC.

This CDR3 is CAWSVHRTQNQPQHF. In nucleotides, the CDR3 is TGTGCCTGGAGTGTACATCGGACACAAAATCAGCCCCAGCATTTT. The rearrangement joins TRBV30 to TRBJ1-5; possible D gene TRBD1, 5 bases. V was cut by 0 bases and J by 4 bases, with 13 bases left in between. The CDR3 runs to 15 residues. Germline V gene lookup returns CDR1 GTSNPN and CDR2 SVGIG (reference sequence).

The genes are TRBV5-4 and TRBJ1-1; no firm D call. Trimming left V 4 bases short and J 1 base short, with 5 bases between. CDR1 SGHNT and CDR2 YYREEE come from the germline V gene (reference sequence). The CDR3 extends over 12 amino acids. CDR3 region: CASSHWNTEAFF. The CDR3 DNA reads TGTGCCAGCAGCCACTGGAACACTGAAGCTTTCTTT.

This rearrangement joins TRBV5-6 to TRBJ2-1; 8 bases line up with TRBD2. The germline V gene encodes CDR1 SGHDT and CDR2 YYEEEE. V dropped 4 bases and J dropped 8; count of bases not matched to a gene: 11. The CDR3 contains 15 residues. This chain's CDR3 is CASSVQGLAFHEQFF. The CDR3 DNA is TGTGCCAGCAGCGTCCAAGGACTAGCATTCCATGAGCAGTTCTTC.

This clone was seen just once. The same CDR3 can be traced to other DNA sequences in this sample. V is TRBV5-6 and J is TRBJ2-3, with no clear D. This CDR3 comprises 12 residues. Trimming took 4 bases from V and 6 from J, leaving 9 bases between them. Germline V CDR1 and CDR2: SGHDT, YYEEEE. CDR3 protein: CASSLRADTQYF. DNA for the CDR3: TGTGCCAGCAGCCTCCGGGCCGATACGCAGTATTTT.

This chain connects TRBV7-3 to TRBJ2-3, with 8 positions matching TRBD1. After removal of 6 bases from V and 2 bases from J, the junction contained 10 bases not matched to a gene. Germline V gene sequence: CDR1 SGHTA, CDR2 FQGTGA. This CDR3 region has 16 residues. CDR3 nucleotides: TGTGCCAGCAGGCCCGGACAGGGTGCAGTCACAGATACGCAGTATTTT. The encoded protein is CASRPGQGAVTDTQYF.

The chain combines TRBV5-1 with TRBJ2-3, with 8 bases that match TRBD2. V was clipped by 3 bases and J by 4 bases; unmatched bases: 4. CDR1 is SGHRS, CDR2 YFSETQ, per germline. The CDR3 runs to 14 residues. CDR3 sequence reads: CASSSGAGADTQYF. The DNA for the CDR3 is TGCGCCAGCAGCTCCGGAGCGGGAGCAGATACGCAGTATTTT. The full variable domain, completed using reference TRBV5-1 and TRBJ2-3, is KAGVTQTPRYLIKTRGQQVTLSCSPISGHRSVSWYQQTPGQGLQFLFEYFSETQRNKGNFPGRFSGRQFSNSRSEMNVSTLELGDSALYLCASSSGAGADTQYFGPGTRLTVL.

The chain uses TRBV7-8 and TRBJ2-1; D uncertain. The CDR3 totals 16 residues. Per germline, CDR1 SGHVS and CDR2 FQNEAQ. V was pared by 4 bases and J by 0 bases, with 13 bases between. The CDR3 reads CASSSYRSSSYNEQFF. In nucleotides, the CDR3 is TGTGCCAGCAGCTCCTATAGGAGTAGCTCCTACAATGAGCAGTTCTTC.

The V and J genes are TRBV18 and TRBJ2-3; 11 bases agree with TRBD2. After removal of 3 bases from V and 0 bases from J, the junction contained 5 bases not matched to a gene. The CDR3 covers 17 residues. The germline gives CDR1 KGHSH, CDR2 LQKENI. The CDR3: CASSPRGLAGSTDTQYF. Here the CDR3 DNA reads TGTGCCAGCTCACCCCGAGGACTAGCGGGTAGCACAGATACGCAGTATTTT.

This chain's CDR3 is CASSISGAHQETQYF. As DNA, the CDR3 is TGTGCCAGTAGTATTAGCGGGGCGCACCAAGAGACCCAGTACTTC. The V and J genes are TRBV19 and TRBJ2-5; 8 nucleotides align to TRBD2. The V segment lost 3 bases and the J segment 0 bases; nucleotides outside the gene matches: 3. The CDR3 has 15 residues. Germline loops: CDR1 LNHDA, CDR2 SQIVND (reference sequence).

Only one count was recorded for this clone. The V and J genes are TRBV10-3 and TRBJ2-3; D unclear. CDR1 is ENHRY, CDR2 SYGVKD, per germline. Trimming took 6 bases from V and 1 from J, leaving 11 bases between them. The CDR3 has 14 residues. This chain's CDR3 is CAISVGVRTDTQYF. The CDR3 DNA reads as TGTGCCATCAGCGTGGGCGTTCGCACAGATACGCAGTATTTT.

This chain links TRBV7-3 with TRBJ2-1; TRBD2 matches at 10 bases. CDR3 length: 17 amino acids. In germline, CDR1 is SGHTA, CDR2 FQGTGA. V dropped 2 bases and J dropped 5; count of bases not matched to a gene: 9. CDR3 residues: CASSLSRLAGRDNEQFF. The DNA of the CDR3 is TGTGCCAGCAGCTTATCCCGACTAGCGGGCCGAGACAATGAGCAGTTCTTC.

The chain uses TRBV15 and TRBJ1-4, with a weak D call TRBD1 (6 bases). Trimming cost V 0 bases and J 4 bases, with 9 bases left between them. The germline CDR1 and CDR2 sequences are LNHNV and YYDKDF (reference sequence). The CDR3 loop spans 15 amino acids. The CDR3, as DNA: TGTGCCACCAGCAGAGATATCAGGGGTAATGAAAAACTGTTTTTT. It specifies CATSRDIRGNEKLFF.

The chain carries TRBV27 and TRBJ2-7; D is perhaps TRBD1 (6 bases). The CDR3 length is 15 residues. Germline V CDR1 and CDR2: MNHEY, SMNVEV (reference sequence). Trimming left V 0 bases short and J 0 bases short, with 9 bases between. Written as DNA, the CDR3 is TGTGCCAGCAGTTTATCGACAGGATTCTCCTACGAGCAGTACTTC. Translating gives CASSLSTGFSYEQYF.

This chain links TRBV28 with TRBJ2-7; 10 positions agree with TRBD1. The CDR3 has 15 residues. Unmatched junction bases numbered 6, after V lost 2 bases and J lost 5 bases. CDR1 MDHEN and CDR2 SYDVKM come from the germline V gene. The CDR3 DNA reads TGTGCCAGCAGTTTACCCGGGACAGGGGACCACGAGCAGTACTTC. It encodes CASSLPGTGDHEQYF.

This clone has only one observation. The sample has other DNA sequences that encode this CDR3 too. This CDR3 is CSAPYGDTQYF. As DNA, the CDR3 is TGCAGTGCTCCCTACGGAGATACGCAGTATTTT. The rearrangement joins TRBV20-1 to TRBJ2-3; D remains unclear. Trimming removed 5 bases from V and 5 bases from J, with 8 bases in between. Germline V gives CDR1 DFQATT, CDR2 SNEGSKA (reference sequence). This CDR3 region has 11 residues.

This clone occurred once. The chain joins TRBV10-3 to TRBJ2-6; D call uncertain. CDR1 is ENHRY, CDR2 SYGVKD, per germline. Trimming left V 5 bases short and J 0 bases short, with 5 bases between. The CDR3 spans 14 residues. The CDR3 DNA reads TGTGCCATCAGTATTGGCTCTGGGGCCAACGTCCTGACTTTC. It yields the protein CAISIGSGANVLTF.

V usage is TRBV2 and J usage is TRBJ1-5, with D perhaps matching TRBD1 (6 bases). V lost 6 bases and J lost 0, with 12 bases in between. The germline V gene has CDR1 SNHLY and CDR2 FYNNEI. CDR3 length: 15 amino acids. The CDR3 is CASSVDRYSNQPQHF. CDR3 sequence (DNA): TGTGCCAGCAGCGTGGACAGATATAGCAATCAGCCCCAGCATTTT. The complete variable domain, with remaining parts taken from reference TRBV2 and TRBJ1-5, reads EPEVTQTPSHQVTQMGQEVILRCVPISNHLYFYWYRQILGQKVEFLVSFYNNEISEKSEIFDDQFSVERPDGSNFTLKIRSTKLEDSAMYFCASSVDRYSNQPQHFGDGTRLSIL.

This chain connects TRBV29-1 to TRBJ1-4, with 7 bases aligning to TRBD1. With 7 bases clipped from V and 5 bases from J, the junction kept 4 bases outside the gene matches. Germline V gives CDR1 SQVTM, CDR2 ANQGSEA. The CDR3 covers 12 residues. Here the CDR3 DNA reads TGCAGCGGCAGGGGGGGGAATGAAAAACTGTTTTTT. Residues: CSGRGGNEKLFF.

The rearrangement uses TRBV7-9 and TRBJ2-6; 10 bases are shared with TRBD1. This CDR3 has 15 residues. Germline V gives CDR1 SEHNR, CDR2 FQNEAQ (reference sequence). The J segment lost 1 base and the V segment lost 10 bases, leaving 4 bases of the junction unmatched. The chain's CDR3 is CATGTGESGANVLTF. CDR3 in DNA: TGTGCCACAGGGACAGGGGAATCTGGGGCCAACGTCCTGACTTTC.